A selection of T cell receptor beta chains follows, all from one sample in a study of sequential checkpoint blockade in melanoma. Measured with immunoSEQ multiplex PCR; TCRdb has only the in-frame clones, and not every one. This sample carries more than 5,000 clones, more than 25% of them seen once, and the ten largest clones take over 8%. This sample comprised tumor tissue (inferred from file names), obtained from a patient given nivolumab and ipilimumab in sequence. Every receptor here comes from a human donor with melanoma. Each CDR3 is given with its conserved first and last residue. A D gene is named only where the DNA matches it firmly. Expanded clones get a size class; other rows say once, few or many, or leave the size out.

v_gene	abundance	d_gene	len	j_gene	CDR3aa	CDR3nt
TRBV10-2	.	.	15	TRBJ1-3	CASSEQISTGNTIYF	TGCGCCAGCAGTGAGCAAATCTCCACTGGAAACACCATATATTTT
TRBV6-8	.	.	14	TRBJ2-7	CASSWGLSNYEQYF	TGTGCCAGCAGTTGGGGACTCTCCAACTACGAGCAGTACTTC
TRBV28	few	.	14	TRBJ1-2	CASSPPDRYRGYTF	TGTGCCAGCAGTCCTCCCGACCGATATCGGGGCTACACCTTC
TRBV5-1	.	.	14	TRBJ2-2	CASSLSGNTGELFF	TGCGCCAGCAGCTTATCGGGAAACACCGGGGAGCTGTTTTTT
TRBV28	medium-sized	.	13	TRBJ2-7	CASSWGQAYEQYF	TGTGCCAGCAGTTGGGGTCAGGCCTACGAGCAGTACTTC
TRBV7-2	.	.	13	TRBJ2-5	CASSLGPGETQYF	TGTGCCAGCAGCTTAGGGCCGGGGGAGACCCAGTACTTC
TRBV29-1	.	.	12	TRBJ2-1	CSAQGNYNEQFF	TGCAGCGCCCAGGGGAACTACAATGAGCAGTTCTTC
TRBV11-3	medium-sized	.	15	TRBJ1-1	CASSRMTAMNTEAFF	TGTGCCAGCAGTCGAATGACAGCCATGAACACTGAAGCTTTCTTT
TRBV6-1	.	.	16	TRBJ2-1	CASSEAYRGIYNEQFF	TGTGCCAGCAGTGAAGCCTACCGGGGCATCTACAATGAGCAGTTCTTC
TRBV9	.	TRBD1	15	TRBJ1-5	CASSARGQRNQPQHF	TGTGCCAGCAGTGCAAGGGGACAGCGCAATCAGCCCCAGCATTTT
TRBV19	.	TRBD1	18	TRBJ1-5	CASSFSGTGEKSNQPQHF	TGTGCCAGTAGTTTTTCCGGGACAGGGGAGAAAAGCAATCAGCCCCAGCATTTT
TRBV11-3	many	.	14	TRBJ2-2	CASSFELRAGELFF	TGTGCCAGCAGCTTTGAATTGAGGGCCGGGGAGCTGTTTTTT
TRBV9	few	TRBD2	16	TRBJ2-1	CASSHSGAVSYNEQFF	TGTGCCAGCAGCCATAGCGGGGCCGTCTCCTACAATGAGCAGTTCTTC
TRBV29-1	.	TRBD2	14	TRBJ2-2	CSVSGTSDTGELFF	TGCAGCGTTAGCGGGACTAGCGACACCGGGGAGCTGTTTTTT
TRBV19	once	TRBD1	15	TRBJ2-7	CASSIRDSTVYEQYF	TGTGCCAGTAGTATCCGGGACAGTACCGTCTACGAGCAGTACTTC
TRBV9	few	TRBD2	12	TRBJ2-7	CASSVERGEQYF	TGTGCCAGCAGCGTAGAGCGGGGGGAGCAGTACTTC
TRBV18	.	.	12	TRBJ2-5	CASSPNQETQYF	TGTGCCAGCTCACCAAATCAAGAGACCCAGTACTTC
TRBV11-3	.	.	14	TRBJ2-5	CASSSRARQETQYF	TGTGCCAGCAGCTCAAGGGCCCGCCAAGAGACCCAGTACTTC
TRBV29-1	once	.	14	TRBJ1-1	CSANRGGVATEAFF	TGCAGCGCAAACCGTGGGGGGGTGGCCACTGAAGCTTTCTTT
TRBV29-1	large	.	13	TRBJ2-2	CSVEDRSAGELFF	TGCAGCGTTGAAGATCGTAGCGCCGGGGAGCTGTTTTTT
TRBV6-8	.	.	17	TRBJ1-5	CASSYSGGGHSTQPQHF	TGTGCCAGCAGTTACTCTGGTGGGGGACATTCGACTCAGCCCCAGCATTTT
TRBV28	.	TRBD2	13	TRBJ2-1	CASRAPSGEEQFF	TGTGCCAGCAGAGCCCCTAGCGGGGAGGAGCAGTTCTTC
TRBV6-8	medium-sized	TRBD1	13	TRBJ1-2	CASSPGGGYGYTF	TGTGCCAGCAGCCCAGGGGGGGGCTATGGCTACACCTTC
TRBV9	medium-sized	TRBD2	15	TRBJ2-1	CASSLTSGRGNEQFF	TGTGCCAGCAGCCTGACTAGCGGGAGGGGCAATGAGCAGTTCTTC
TRBV5-1	.	.	15	TRBJ1-1	CASSLVGEGPPRAFF	TGCGCCAGCAGCTTAGTTGGGGAAGGGCCCCCCCGGGCTTTCTTT
TRBV28	.	TRBD2	14	TRBJ2-1	CASSLRGGRNEQFF	TGTGCCAGCAGCCTCCGCGGGGGACGCAATGAGCAGTTCTTC
TRBV11-3	medium-sized	.	16	TRBJ1-4	CASRPLTADSNEKLFF	TGTGCCAGCAGACCTTTGACAGCGGACTCTAATGAAAAACTGTTTTTT
TRBV6-8	.	.	15	TRBJ1-1	CASSYSSQGGGEAFF	TGTGCCAGCAGTTACTCCTCACAGGGTGGAGGTGAAGCTTTCTTT
TRBV11-3	few	TRBD2	16	TRBJ2-1	CASSLIMTSGSYEQFF	TGTGCCAGCAGCTTAATAATGACTAGCGGGAGCTATGAGCAGTTCTTC
TRBV11-3	few	.	16	TRBJ1-2	CASTNAGHKTNYGYTF	TGTGCCAGCACTAACGCGGGACATAAGACTAACTATGGCTACACCTTC
TRBV27	.	TRBD2	16	TRBJ2-5	CASSAGLADLQETQYF	TGTGCCAGCAGTGCCGGACTAGCGGACCTACAAGAGACCCAGTACTTC
TRBV28	few	TRBD2	15	TRBJ2-2	CASSSRTSSTGELFF	TGTGCCAGCAGTTCCCGGACTAGCAGCACCGGGGAGCTGTTTTTT
TRBV4-1	many	.	18	TRBJ1-1	CASSQGPAPTSPTTEAFF	TGCGCCAGCAGCCAAGGGCCTGCCCCGACCTCGCCGACCACTGAAGCTTTCTTT
TRBV18	.	.	12	TRBJ2-5	CASSPPRQTQYF	TGTGCCAGCTCACCACCGCGCCAGACCCAGTACTTC
TRBV7-2	.	.	13	TRBJ2-3	CASSEDGGGTQYF	TGTGCCAGCAGCGAGGACGGTGGAGGGACGCAGTATTTT
TRBV9	few	TRBD2	15	TRBJ2-1	CASSTAGSSYNEQFF	TGTGCCAGCAGCACAGCGGGGAGCTCCTACAATGAGCAGTTCTTC
TRBV29-1	.	.	14	TRBJ2-1	CSANPGRWGNEQFF	TGCAGCGCCAATCCGGGACGTTGGGGAAATGAGCAGTTCTTC
TRBV11-3	many	.	15	TRBJ2-2	CASSFPASNTGELFF	TGTGCCAGCAGCTTCCCGGCCTCCAACACCGGGGAGCTGTTTTTT
TRBV14	.	.	13	TRBJ1-1	CASSQVQGTEAFF	TGTGCCAGCAGCCAAGTTCAGGGCACTGAAGCTTTCTTT
TRBV28	few	.	15	TRBJ1-2	CASISADGTLYGYTF	TGTGCCAGCATCAGCGCGGACGGAACCCTCTATGGCTACACCTTC
TRBV11-3	.	.	15	TRBJ2-3	CASSLDRLATDTQYF	TGTGCCAGCAGCTTAGACCGTCTAGCAACAGATACGCAGTATTTT
TRBV11-3	many	.	15	TRBJ1-2	CASSTGTSRIYGYTF	TGTGCCAGCAGCACAGGGACCTCGCGAATCTATGGCTACACCTTC
TRBV11-3	few	.	14	TRBJ2-3	CASSFASPADTQYF	TGTGCCAGCAGCTTTGCTTCCCCCGCAGATACGCAGTATTTT
TRBV5-1	.	.	18	TRBJ2-1	CASRRDVVGQGNNNEQFF	TGCGCCAGCAGACGGGACGTTGTTGGGCAGGGAAATAACAATGAGCAGTTCTTC
TRBV19	few	.	12	TRBJ2-3	CASSIERDTQYF	TGTGCCAGTAGTATAGAGCGGGATACGCAGTATTTT
TRBV19	.	.	14	TRBJ2-3	CASSTGPSTDTQYF	TGTGCCAGTAGTACGGGACCTAGCACAGATACGCAGTATTTT
TRBV28	.	TRBD1	13	TRBJ2-1	CASQGQGYNEQFF	TGTGCCAGCCAGGGACAGGGGTACAATGAGCAGTTCTTC
TRBV6-8	.	TRBD2	16	TRBJ2-7	CASSYSQLAGAYEQYF	TGTGCCAGCAGTTACTCCCAACTAGCGGGAGCCTACGAGCAGTACTTC
TRBV19	few	.	13	TRBJ2-1	CASSMGTRNEQFF	TGTGCCAGTAGTATGGGAACCCGGAATGAGCAGTTCTTC
TRBV18	.	TRBD2	19	TRBJ2-1	CASSPTSLAGRHSYNEQFF	TGTGCCAGCTCGCCTACATCACTAGCGGGAAGACACTCCTACAATGAGCAGTTCTTC
TRBV19	.	TRBD1	18	TRBJ2-7	CASSIAHSQRDSSYEQYF	TGTGCCAGTAGTATAGCCCATAGCCAACGGGACAGCTCCTACGAGCAGTACTTC
TRBV6-8	few	.	12	TRBJ1-2	CASLGWGGGYTF	TGTGCCAGCCTCGGATGGGGTGGGGGCTACACCTTC
TRBV6-8	.	TRBD1	15	TRBJ2-1	CASSYADRASNEQFF	TGTGCCAGCAGTTACGCAGACAGGGCCTCCAATGAGCAGTTCTTC